This T cell receptor (beta chain) was identified during a study of blood T cell repertoires in COVID-19. About the research overall: Researchers got acute and convalescent COVID-19 samples from the United States, Italy and Spain.

CDR1 and CDR2 (germline): LGHNT, FRNRAP. The ends were cut back, 1 base at V and 6 bases at J, with 7 bases in the middle. The CDR3 consists of 13 residues. In the authors' workflow: Amplifying reference gene primers gave estimates of nucleated cell counts. Data came from immunoSEQ multiplex PCR; TCRdb stores just in-frame clones and leaves some out. V, J and clone size were drawn from that table, and D and trimming were deduced from the DNA. The sample has 350,000 to 450,000 clones, 85% seen once. This clone was recorded once. This clonotype was obtained from a woman under 30 with acute or convalescent COVID-19. This rearrangement joins TRBV12-5 to TRBJ2-1, with D maybe TRBD1 (5 bases). The specimen sequenced was peripheral blood. CDR3: CASGLGQPNEQFF. For the CDR3, the DNA is TGTGCTAGTGGTTTGGGACAGCCCAATGAGCAGTTCTTC.